Following are 28 T cell receptor beta chains from one sample sequenced in a study of early T cells in non-severe SARS-CoV-2 infection. TCRdb itself ran the 5' RACE reads through MiXCR, one entry per CDR3 protein. The repertoire consists of tens of thousands of distinct CDR3 sequences, with about 12% occurring once and the leading ten covering 2.6%. The material sequenced was whole blood. The receptors derive from an adult who was a healthcare worker with PCR-confirmed SARS-CoV-2 infection or an uninfected control (not recorded which).

This clonotype was detected ten times or more. The germline gene is not matched at one end of the junction; a read error may be the cause. V usage is TRBV7-7 and J usage is TRBJ2-5, with 11 bases fitting TRBD2. In germline, CDR1 is SSHAT, CDR2 FNYEAQ (reference sequence). This CDR3 spans 18 amino acids. The CDR3 protein is CASSFSPPGTSGQETQYF. As DNA, the CDR3 is TGTGCTAGCAGCTTCAGCCCTCCCGGGACTAGCGGCCAAGAGACCCAGTACTTC.

This clonotype was observed a few times. The V and J genes are TRBV7-2 and TRBJ2-2; unclear D gene. The ends were cut back, 7 bases at V and 3 bases at J, with 9 bases in the middle. The CDR3 has 13 amino acids. CDR1 and CDR2 from the germline V gene are SGHTA and FQGNSA. The CDR3 nucleotides read TGTGCCAGCACCTCTCGGGACACCGGGGAGCTGTTTTTT. It codes for CASTSRDTGELFF.

This clonotype was counted a few times. The chain uses TRBV5-1 and TRBJ2-2, with a tentative D call TRBD2 (6 bases). CDR3 length equals 18 residues. Germline V gene sequence: CDR1 SGHRS, CDR2 YFSETQ. V was cut by 0 bases and J by 5 bases, with 20 bases left in between. The CDR3 DNA reads TGCGCCAGCAGCTTGGCCGGGAGTGCGGGAATTGGGACCGGGGAGCTGTTTTTT. This sequence encodes CASSLAGSAGIGTGELFF.

This clonotype showed up many times. This chain connects TRBV12-3 or TRBV12-4 to TRBJ1-1; D is unresolved. The CDR3 runs 12 residues. The V end was cut by 8 bases, the J end by 1 base, with 8 bases between. CDR3 nucleotide sequence: TGTGCCAGCCGACGGGGGAACACTGAAGCTTTCTTT. Its translation: CASRRGNTEAFF.

This rearrangement joins TRBV5-1 to TRBJ1-1; 7 bases agree with TRBD1. CDR1 and CDR2 (germline): SGHRS, YFSETQ. Losses at the gene ends were 7 bases for V and 1 base for J; bases not matched to a gene: 4. The CDR3 is 13 residues long. CDR3 region: CASPGQKNTEAFF. Here the CDR3 DNA reads TGCGCCAGCCCGGGACAGAAGAACACTGAAGCTTTCTTT.

There are many counts of this clonotype. The rearrangement links TRBV14 to TRBJ1-6; D is uncertain. The V and J ends lost 2 bases and 0 bases respectively, with 23 bases between them. Germline CDR1 reads SGHDN; CDR2 reads FVKESK. The CDR3 covers 21 residues. DNA of the CDR3: TGTGCCAGCAGCCAACACAGAGTTCTAGGCCGCTCGGGCTCCTATAATTCACCCCTCCACTTT. Protein product: CASSQHRVLGRSGSYNSPLHF.

Of note for this clonotype: A much larger clone is a single base away; this may be a read error. CDR3 sequence (DNA): TGTGCCAGCAGCCAAGCTGCCGACTCCCACAATGAGCAGTTCTTC. Its translation is CASSQAADSHNEQFF. The rearrangement uses TRBV4-2 and TRBJ2-1; D uncertain. CDR1 is LGHNA, CDR2 YNFKEQ, per germline. The CDR3 extends over 15 amino acids.

The chain links TRBV6-1 to TRBJ2-3; possibly TRBD1 or TRBD2 for D (6 bases each). The CDR3 has 16 residues. Germline V gives CDR1 MNHNS, CDR2 SASEGT. Deletions cut 6 bases from V and 0 bases from J, with 16 bases between. The CDR3: CASRVDGGQSTDTQYF. CDR3 coding DNA: TGTGCCAGCAGGGTGGACGGGGGACAAAGCACAGATACGCAGTATTTT.

The chain is built from TRBV3-1 and TRBJ1-1; 7 bases are shared with TRBD1. The V and J ends lost 0 bases and 3 bases, in that order; junction bases with no gene match: 13. Germline V gene sequence: CDR1 LGHDT, CDR2 YNNKEL (reference sequence). There are 18 residues in the CDR3. CDR3 DNA: TGTGCCAGCAGCCAAGATTGGCGACAGGGTGGGGCGGACACTGAAGCTTTCTTT. Translation: CASSQDWRQGGADTEAFF. Combining the CDR3 with reference TRBV3-1 and TRBJ1-1 gives the whole variable domain DTAVSQTPKYLVTQMGNDKSIKCEQNLGHDTMYWYKQDSKKFLKIMFSYNNKELIINETVPNRFSPKSPDKAHLNLHINSLELGDSAVYFCASSQDWRQGGADTEAFFGQGTRLTVV.

This clonotype came up many times. CDR3 coding DNA: TGTGCCAGCAGCCAGGGACAGGGGAAGGCAGATACGCAGTATTTT. Translating gives CASSQGQGKADTQYF. The chain recombines TRBV14 with TRBJ2-3; TRBD1 aligns across 10 bases. The V and J ends lost 3 bases and 4 bases, in that order; junction bases with no gene match: 4. This CDR3 has 15 amino acids. Per the germline V gene, CDR1 is SGHDN and CDR2 is FVKESK.

As for this clonotype: Relative to the germline gene, one junction end is altered; a read error may explain this. The chain is built from TRBV7-7 and TRBJ2-1; 8 bases agree with TRBD2. Germline CDR1 and CDR2: SSHAT and FNYEAQ (reference sequence). This CDR3 has 16 residues. The CDR3 region has the DNA TGTGCTAGCAGCTTATCAGCGGGAGAGAATTACAATGAGCAGTTCTTC. Its protein product is CASSLSAGENYNEQFF.

The table lists this clonotype with a few counts. The chain couples TRBV27 to TRBJ2-7; tentative D call: TRBD1 (6 bases). This CDR3 has 14 amino acids. Germline V gives CDR1 MNHEY, CDR2 SMNVEV (reference sequence). V shed 2 bases and J shed 5 bases, with 13 bases lying between them. The CDR3 spells CASSLGGRGNEQYF. The CDR3 bases are TGTGCCAGCAGTTTAGGAGGCAGGGGAAACGAGCAGTACTTC.

This clonotype has a count of ten or more. The chain links TRBV20-1 to TRBJ2-2; D gene ambiguous. Trimming removed 3 bases from V and 4 bases from J, with 6 bases in between. The length of the CDR3 is 12 residues. Per the germline V gene, CDR1 is DFQATT and CDR2 is SNEGSKA (reference sequence). The CDR3 reads CSASRGTGELFF. CDR3 in DNA: TGCAGTGCTAGTCGAGGCACCGGGGAGCTGTTTTTT.

This clonotype has ten or more counts. CDR3 residues: CASSSTGLTNTGELFF. The CDR3 nucleotides read TGTGCCAGCAGTTCTACGGGACTAACGAACACCGGGGAGCTGTTTTTT. V gene TRBV7-3 combines with J gene TRBJ2-2; 7 positions match TRBD2. The CDR3 is made up of 16 amino acids. The germline V gene has CDR1 SGHTA and CDR2 FQGTGA. The V and J ends lost 6 bases and 0 bases, in that order; junction bases with no gene match: 7.

This sequence joins TRBV4-2 and TRBJ1-4, with D perhaps TRBD1 (5 bases). Germline loops: CDR1 LGHNA, CDR2 YNFKEQ. This CDR3 region has 15 residues. V was cut by 2 bases and J by 0 bases, with 7 bases left in between. The CDR3 DNA sequence: TGTGCCAGCAGCCAACCGGGGGCAACTAATGAAAAACTGTTTTTT. It is translated as CASSQPGATNEKLFF.

The chain carries TRBV4-2 and TRBJ1-5; D not certain. Germline V lookup: CDR1 LGHNA, CDR2 YNFKEQ. The V end lost 0 bases, the J end lost 1 base, and 7 bases lay between the germline ends. The CDR3 consists of 15 residues. CDR3 nucleotides: TGTGCCAGCAGCCAAGACCCCAAAAGCAATCAGCCCCAGCATTTT. Protein product: CASSQDPKSNQPQHF.

A few counts support this clonotype. V and J are TRBV7-8 and TRBJ1-1; D is ambiguous. V was clipped by 5 bases and J by 4 bases, with 14 bases between them. Looked up from germline, CDR1 is SGHVS and CDR2 is FQNEAQ. The CDR3 has 14 amino acids. DNA for the CDR3: TGTGCCAGCAGCCGCACGTACGAGGGCACTGAAGCTTTCTTT. It codes for CASSRTYEGTEAFF. Full variable domain (outside the CDR3, taken from reference TRBV7-8 and TRBJ1-1): GAGVSQSPRYKVAKRGQDVALRCDPISGHVSLFWYQQALGQGPEFLTYFQNEAQLDKSGLPSDRFFAERPEGSVSTLKIQRTQQEDSAVYLCASSRTYEGTEAFFGQGTRLTVV.

At least ten counts were recorded for this clonotype. J is TRBJ2-2 and V is TRBV7-6; TRBD1 matches 9 bases. The V gene end was trimmed by 2 bases and the J gene end by 6 bases; junction bases not matched to a gene: 7. This CDR3 has 16 residues. Germline-derived CDR1 and CDR2 are SGHVS and FNYEAQ. The CDR3 sequence: CASSLTTGGNAGELFF. The CDR3 bases are TGTGCCAGCAGCTTAACTACAGGGGGCAACGCCGGGGAGCTGTTTTTT.

The V and J genes are TRBV11-2 and TRBJ1-4; D uncertain. The better agreement between TRBJ2-2 and the DNA end casts doubt on the J call. The CDR3 totals 12 residues. Germline V gene lookup returns CDR1 SGHAT and CDR2 FQNNGV. As DNA, the CDR3 is TGTGCCAGCAGCCCGATAGGCAGGGAGCTGTTTTTT. Its translation is CASSPIGRELFF.

This clonotype came up many times. Written as DNA, the CDR3 is TGTGCCATCAGCTACGGGACCTTAGAATATGGCTACACCTTC. This sequence encodes CAISYGTLEYGYTF. The chain is built from TRBV10-3 and TRBJ1-2, with TRBD1 as a possible D gene (5 bases). Germline V gives CDR1 ENHRY, CDR2 SYGVKD. Trimming cost V 6 bases and J 5 bases, with 16 bases left between them. The CDR3 totals 14 residues.

This clonotype was observed at least ten times. This CDR3 reads CASSYARDYGYTF. CDR3 in DNA: TGTGCCAGCAGTTATGCGAGAGACTATGGCTACACCTTC. This chain joins TRBV28 and TRBJ1-2; no definite D call. CDR3 length equals 13 residues. Germline CDR1 and CDR2: MDHEN and SYDVKM. Trimming left V 4 bases short and J 3 bases short, with 9 bases between.

Notes on this clonotype: Since a much larger clone is just one base distant, this may be a read error. This chain connects TRBV7-6 to TRBJ2-2; D call uncertain. The germline CDR1 and CDR2 sequences are SGHVS and FNYEAQ. V lost 3 bases to trimming and J lost 4 bases, with 18 bases between them. The CDR3 is 17 amino acids. In DNA form, the CDR3 reads TGTGCCAGCAGCTTTAGCAGGAGATTCGTTGGCACCGGGGAGCTGTTTTTT. Translated: CASSFSRRFVGTGELFF. Together with reference TRBV7-6 and TRBJ2-2, the CDR3 gives the full variable domain: GAGVSQSPRYKVTKRGQDVALRCDPISGHVSLYWYRQALGQGPEFLTYFNYEAQQDKSGLPNDRFSAERPEGSISTLTIQRTEQRDSAMYRCASSFSRRFVGTGELFFGEGSRLTVL.

This clonotype was detected many times. The V gene is TRBV11-2, the J gene TRBJ2-3; 9 positions agree with TRBD2. J lost 4 bases, V lost 0 bases, and 11 bases had no gene match. Germline V CDR1 and CDR2: SGHAT, FQNNGV. The CDR3 is made up of 18 amino acids. In DNA, the CDR3 is TGTGCCAGCAGCTTAGATGATTGGCTAGCGGGGTCCTCAGATACGCAGTATTTT. Encoded protein: CASSLDDWLAGSSDTQYF.

The chain links TRBV9 to TRBJ1-4; D perhaps matches TRBD1 (5 bases). The V gene lost 0 bases and the J gene lost 4 bases, with 13 bases spanning the gap. This CDR3 is 16 amino acids long. From germline, CDR1 is SGDLS and CDR2 YYNGEE. CDR3 nucleotide sequence: TGTGCCAGCAGCGTAGGAGGGGCGCAAATTAATGAAAAACTGTTTTTT. This translates into CASSVGGAQINEKLFF. Complete variable domain (other parts from reference TRBV9 and TRBJ1-4): DSGVTQTPKHLITATGQRVTLRCSPRSGDLSVYWYQQSLDQGLQFLIQYYNGEERAKGNILERFSAQQFPDLHSELNLSSLELGDSALYFCASSVGGAQINEKLFFGSGTQLSVL.

This clonotype was recorded many times. This chain links TRBV2 with TRBJ2-7, with a tentative D call TRBD2 (6 bases). The CDR3 has 14 amino acids. Trimming pared 6 bases from V and 0 bases from J, leaving 12 bases between. The germline V gene encodes CDR1 SNHLY and CDR2 FYNNEI. As DNA, the CDR3 is TGTGCCAGCAGGGGGGGACTCCCCTCCTACGAGCAGTACTTC. This translates into CASRGGLPSYEQYF.

This clonotype was observed many times. V is TRBV20-1 and J is TRBJ2-5; the D gene is possibly TRBD2 (6 bases). This CDR3 is built from 15 residues. Trimming took off 6 bases at V and 0 bases at J, with 17 bases between the two ends. Per the germline V gene, CDR1 is DFQATT and CDR2 is SNEGSKA (reference sequence). CDR3 in amino acids: CSAKGGAIYQETQYF. The DNA of the CDR3 is TGCAGTGCAAAAGGAGGGGCCATCTACCAAGAGACCCAGTACTTC.

This clonotype was found a few times. Germline is not matched at one junction end, which may reflect a read error. The chain couples TRBV2 to TRBJ1-2; 8 bases are shared with TRBD1. Germline V gives CDR1 SNHLY, CDR2 FYNNEI. This CDR3 region has 14 residues. CDR3 sequence reads: CVSSEDREHYGYTF. Written as DNA, the CDR3 is TGTGTCAGCAGTGAGGACAGGGAACACTATGGCTACACCTTC. Complete variable domain (other parts from reference TRBV2 and TRBJ1-2): EPEVTQTPSHQVTQMGQEVILRCVPISNHLYFYWYRQILGQKVEFLVSFYNNEISEKSEIFDDQFSVERPDGSNFTLKIRSTKLEDSAMYFCVSSEDREHYGYTFGSGTRLTVV.

This clonotype appeared many times. The chain carries TRBV12-3 or TRBV12-4 and TRBJ2-1, with 10 bases fitting TRBD2. After removal of 5 bases from V and 0 bases from J, the junction contained 4 bases not matched to a gene. The CDR3 is made up of 16 amino acids. The CDR3 region is CASSLLAGFSYNEQFF. The CDR3 DNA sequence: TGTGCCAGCAGTCTACTAGCGGGGTTCTCCTACAATGAGCAGTTCTTC.